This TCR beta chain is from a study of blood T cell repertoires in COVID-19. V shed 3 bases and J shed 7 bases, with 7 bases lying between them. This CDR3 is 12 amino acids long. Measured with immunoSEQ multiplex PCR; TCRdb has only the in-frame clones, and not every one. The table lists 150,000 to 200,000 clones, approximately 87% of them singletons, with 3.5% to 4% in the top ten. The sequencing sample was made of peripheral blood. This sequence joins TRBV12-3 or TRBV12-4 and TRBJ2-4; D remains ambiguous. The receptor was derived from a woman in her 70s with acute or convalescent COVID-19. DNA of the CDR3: TGTGCCAGCAGTTTGACAAGGAACATTCAGTACTTC. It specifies CASSLTRNIQYF.